These 17 T cell receptor beta chains were sequenced from one sample in a study of graft-versus-host responses after intestinal transplantation. Sequenced by immunoSEQ multiplex PCR; TCRdb stores in-frame clones only, minus some. The sample holds about 97,000 clones, over 75% seen once. This specimen consisted of PBMCs, obtained roughly 410 days after intestinal transplant. These receptors were collected from a human patient who received an intestinal transplant, so some T cells may come from the graft donor.

The rearrangement uses TRBV5-1 and TRBJ1-4, with D possibly TRBD1 on 6 matching bases. Germline lookup yields CDR1 SGHRS and CDR2 YFSETQ. V was clipped by 4 bases and J by 10 bases, with 14 bases between them. The CDR3 length is 13 residues. CDR3 coding DNA: TGCGCCAGCAGCACACCGGGGGGCGGAAAACTGTTTTTT. This gives the protein CASSTPGGGKLFF.

The rearrangement joins TRBV15 to TRBJ2-5; D is unclear. Germline V CDR1 and CDR2: LNHNV, YYDKDF (reference sequence). V shed 0 bases and J shed 2 bases, with 7 bases lying between them. The CDR3 runs to 14 residues. CDR3 DNA: TGTGCCACCAGCAGAGATTTAGGACAAGAGACCCAGTACTTC. Translation: CATSRDLGQETQYF. The variable domain in full, completed from reference TRBV15 and TRBJ2-5, reads DAMVIQNPRYQVTQFGKPVTLSCSQTLNHNVMYWYQQKSSQAPKLLFHYYDKDFNNEADTPDNFQSRRPNTSFCFLDIRSPGLGDTAMYLCATSRDLGQETQYFGPGTRLLVL.

This clone was recorded a few times. The CDR3 DNA sequence: TGTGCCAGCGCGGTTGTAACAGAGATTCCAACTAATGAAAAACTGTTTTTT. It yields the protein CASAVVTEIPTNEKLFF. The rearrangement uses TRBV27 and TRBJ1-4; no clear D. Germline assignment: CDR1 MNHEY and CDR2 SMNVEV (reference sequence). The CDR3 contains 17 residues. V was cut by 8 bases and J by 0 bases, with 19 bases left in between.

The gene calls are TRBV7-6 and TRBJ1-1, with unresolved D. CDR1 and CDR2 from the germline V gene are SGHVS and FNYEAQ. V dropped 4 bases and J dropped 8 bases, with 11 bases sitting between them. The CDR3 has 12 residues. CDR3 sequence reads: CASSSGGREAFF. CDR3 in DNA: TGTGCCAGCAGCTCGGGTGGAAGAGAAGCTTTCTTT.

The CDR3 here is CASSLALPSIQYF. The DNA of the CDR3 is TGCGCCAGCAGCTTGGCCCTCCCAAGCATTCAGTACTTC. The V gene is TRBV5-1, the J gene TRBJ2-4; no reliable D call. The CDR3 is 13 residues long. Between the trimmed V and J ends, which lost 0 bases and 9 bases, there was a span of 10 bases. Germline CDR1 SGHRS, CDR2 YFSETQ.

The chain is built from TRBV7-9 and TRBJ2-3, with 7 positions matching TRBD1. Germline V gene data show CDR1 as SEHNR and CDR2 as FQNEAQ (reference sequence). The V gene end was trimmed by 4 bases and the J gene end by 3 bases; junction bases not matched to a gene: 7. The CDR3 is made up of 15 amino acids. CDR3 coding DNA: TGTGCCAGCAGCTCCCCGGGACAGCCTACAGATACGCAGTATTTT. Protein product: CASSSPGQPTDTQYF.

The gene calls are TRBV5-1 and TRBJ1-1, with D possibly matching TRBD1 (6 bases). This CDR3 contains 16 residues. Trimming cost V 0 bases and J 0 bases, with 12 bases left between them. Germline V gene data show CDR1 as SGHRS and CDR2 as YFSETQ. The CDR3 here is CASSLERGRMNTEAFF. CDR3 DNA sequence: TGCGCCAGCAGCTTGGAGAGGGGGAGGATGAACACTGAAGCTTTCTTT. Together with reference TRBV5-1 and TRBJ1-1, the CDR3 gives the full variable domain: KAGVTQTPRYLIKTRGQQVTLSCSPISGHRSVSWYQQTPGQGLQFLFEYFSETQRNKGNFPGRFSGRQFSNSRSEMNVSTLELGDSALYLCASSLERGRMNTEAFFGQGTRLTVV.

This chain links TRBV2 with TRBJ1-1; D gene uncertain. V was clipped by 3 bases and J by 3 bases, with 11 bases between them. Looked up from germline, CDR1 is SNHLY and CDR2 is FYNNEI. CDR3 length: 14 amino acids. As DNA, the CDR3 is TGTGCCAGCAGTGATGGGCTTCGAGACACTGAAGCTTTCTTT. Protein sequence: CASSDGLRDTEAFF.

V and J are TRBV6-5 and TRBJ2-5, with 10 bases that match TRBD2. V was pared by 7 bases and J by 2 bases, with 7 bases of the junction left unmatched. Germline V gives CDR1 MNHEY, CDR2 SVGAGI. This CDR3 has 15 residues. CDR3 bases: TGTGCCAGCACCCTTAGCGGGGGGACTCAAGAGACCCAGTACTTC. Amino acids: CASTLSGGTQETQYF.

The chain is built from TRBV7-9 and TRBJ2-2; unclear D gene. The CDR3 runs to 12 residues. The ends were cut back, 3 bases at V and 5 bases at J, with 4 bases in the middle. Germline V lookup: CDR1 SEHNR, CDR2 FQNEAQ (reference sequence). The CDR3 sequence: CASSFRTGELFF. As DNA, the CDR3 is TGTGCCAGCAGCTTTAGGACCGGGGAGCTGTTTTTT.

The gene calls are TRBV6-1 and TRBJ2-2; 11 bases align to TRBD2. V gave up 0 bases and J gave up 6 bases; unmatched junction bases: 0. The CDR3 is 15 residues long. CDR1 is MNHNS, CDR2 SASEGT, per germline. The CDR3 DNA reads TGTGCCAGCAGTGAAGCTAGCGGGGGGGCCGGGGAGCTGTTTTTT. Its protein product is CASSEASGGAGELFF.

The chain recombines TRBV9 with TRBJ2-3, with 8 positions matching TRBD1. J lost 2 bases, V lost 3 bases, and 8 bases had no gene match. Germline CDR1 is SGDLS and CDR2 is YYNGEE. The CDR3 totals 16 residues. CDR3 coding DNA: TGTGCCAGCAGCGCCATGGGACAGGCGCTCACAGATACGCAGTATTTT. Translated, it gives CASSAMGQALTDTQYF.

V gene TRBV7-3 combines with J gene TRBJ1-1, with 7 bases that match TRBD1. Losses at the gene ends were 3 bases for V and 1 base for J; bases not matched to a gene: 20. The germline V gene has CDR1 SGHTA and CDR2 FQGTGA. CDR3 length: 20 amino acids. CDR3: CASSFLDRAPWGETNTEAFF. The CDR3 DNA reads TGTGCCAGCAGCTTCCTAGACAGGGCCCCTTGGGGTGAAACGAACACTGAAGCTTTCTTT.

This clone occurred once. This chain connects TRBV6-5 to TRBJ1-1; D is unclear. From germline, CDR1 is MNHEY and CDR2 SVGAGI. Trimming pared 6 bases from V and 1 base from J, leaving 9 bases between. This CDR3 spans 13 amino acids. The CDR3 loop is CASRPTENTEAFF. The DNA for the CDR3 is TGTGCCAGCAGGCCGACCGAGAACACTGAAGCTTTCTTT.

The CDR3 DNA reads TGTGCCAGCAGTGCGAGGACAGGGGGGTGGAATGAGCAGTTCTTC. Its protein is CASSARTGGWNEQFF. The rearrangement uses TRBV2 and TRBJ2-1; 10 bases fit TRBD1. This CDR3 has 15 amino acids. Germline lookup yields CDR1 SNHLY and CDR2 FYNNEI. The ends lost 4 bases at V and 7 bases at J; junction bases unmatched: 7.

The chain uses TRBV7-6 and TRBJ2-5; D is ambiguous. The V end was cut by 5 bases, the J end by 1 base, with 5 bases between. The CDR3 runs to 12 residues. Germline CDR1 and CDR2: SGHVS and FNYEAQ. CDR3: CASSPFQETQYF. For the CDR3, the DNA is TGTGCCAGCAGCCCTTTCCAAGAGACCCAGTACTTC.

The CDR3 region is CASSLIPTEAFF. In DNA form, the CDR3 reads TGTGCCAGCAGCTTGATTCCCACTGAAGCTTTCTTT. The chain carries TRBV5-6 and TRBJ1-1; no firm D call. CDR3 length: 12 residues. Germline-derived CDR1 and CDR2 are SGHDT and YYEEEE. V was pared by 1 base and J by 4 bases, with 5 bases between.